This passage covers 8 T cell receptor beta chains from one sample sequenced in a study of OX40 agonist ivuxolimab in advanced cancers. The assay was immunoSEQ multiplex PCR, and TCRdb's table has in-frame clones only and misses some. The table includes tens of thousands of clones, around 80% detected once. Sequencing used CD4+ or CD8+ T cells sorted from blood, obtained in a trial of the OX40 agonist ivuxolimab. These TCRs come from an adult with an advanced solid tumor such as melanoma, head and neck, liver or kidney cancer.

The chain recombines TRBV9 with TRBJ2-1, with 7 bases that match TRBD2. The CDR3 consists of 16 residues. Germline values: CDR1 SGDLS, CDR2 YYNGEE. With 0 bases clipped from V and 3 bases from J, the junction kept 6 bases outside the gene matches. CDR3: CASSVDGIAGYNEQFF. The CDR3 coding sequence is TGTGCCAGCAGCGTAGATGGGATAGCGGGCTACAATGAGCAGTTCTTC. The variable domain in full, with the rest retrieved from reference TRBV9 and TRBJ2-1, is DSGVTQTPKHLITATGQRVTLRCSPRSGDLSVYWYQQSLDQGLQFLIQYYNGEERAKGNILERFSAQQFPDLHSELNLSSLELGDSALYFCASSVDGIAGYNEQFFGPGTRLTVL.

For the CDR3, the DNA is TGTGCCAGCAGCAAGGGACAGGGCTATGGCTACACCTTC. Protein: CASSKGQGYGYTF. This rearrangement joins TRBV11-1 to TRBJ1-2; the match to TRBD1 covers 9 bases. The V and J ends lost 5 bases and 4 bases, in that order; junction bases with no gene match: 2. The length of the CDR3 is 13 residues. In germline, CDR1 is SGHAT, CDR2 FQDESV (reference sequence).

The gene calls are TRBV18 and TRBJ2-1; TRBD1 matches at 8 bases. Germline values: CDR1 KGHSH, CDR2 LQKENI. Trimming removed 3 bases from V and 16 bases from J; junction bases left unmatched: 8. This CDR3 contains 12 residues. CDR3 protein: CASSPPTGVCFF. In DNA, the CDR3 is TGTGCCAGCTCACCTCCGACAGGGGTATGTTTCTTC.

CDR3 bases: TGTGCCACCAGCAGAGATGTAAGCAATAACAAAAACATTCAGTACTTC. Amino acids: CATSRDVSNNKNIQYF. The V call is TRBV15, the J call TRBJ2-4; D uncertain. The germline V and J ends were trimmed by 0 bases and 3 bases, with 12 bases remaining between them. CDR1 is LNHNV, CDR2 YYDKDF, per germline (reference sequence). The CDR3 loop spans 16 amino acids.

The chain links TRBV27 to TRBJ2-3, with D perhaps matching TRBD1 (6 bases). Trimming left V 5 bases short and J 2 bases short, with 11 bases between. From germline, CDR1 is MNHEY and CDR2 SMNVEV (reference sequence). This CDR3 is 14 amino acids long. The CDR3 protein is CASSLRDNTDTQYF. CDR3 nucleotides: TGTGCCAGCAGTCTCAGGGACAACACAGATACGCAGTATTTT.

This clone was recorded only once. The CDR3 sequence: CASSLGTGSYNEQFF. CDR3 DNA: TGTGCCAGCTCGCTTGGGACAGGGTCCTACAATGAGCAGTTCTTC. The J gene is TRBJ2-1, the V gene TRBV18; TRBD1 aligns across 9 bases. The CDR3 loop spans 15 amino acids. Per the germline V gene, CDR1 is KGHSH and CDR2 is LQKENI. J was trimmed by 1 base and V by 6 bases; bases with no gene match: 4.

This clone was seen just once. CDR3 bases: TGCGCCAGCAGCTTGGTAGGAGGATCCTATGGCTACACCTTC. Translation: CASSLVGGSYGYTF. The chain recombines TRBV5-1 with TRBJ1-2; unclear D gene. CDR1 is SGHRS, CDR2 YFSETQ, per germline. Trimming left V 0 bases short and J 4 bases short, with 10 bases between. This CDR3 comprises 14 residues.

The J gene is TRBJ2-1, the V gene TRBV7-9; D gene unclear. The V end lost 5 bases, the J end lost 4 bases, and 12 bases lay between the germline ends. Germline assignment: CDR1 SEHNR and CDR2 FQNEAQ (reference sequence). The CDR3 totals 14 residues. The CDR3: CASSAQSEYNEQFF. CDR3 DNA: TGTGCCAGCAGCGCACAATCCGAATACAATGAGCAGTTCTTC. The variable domain in full, completed from reference TRBV7-9 and TRBJ2-1, reads DTGVSQNPRHKITKRGQNVTFRCDPISEHNRLYWYRQTLGQGPEFLTYFQNEAQLEKSRLLSDRFSAERPKGSFSTLEIQRTEQGDSAMYLCASSAQSEYNEQFFGPGTRLTVL.